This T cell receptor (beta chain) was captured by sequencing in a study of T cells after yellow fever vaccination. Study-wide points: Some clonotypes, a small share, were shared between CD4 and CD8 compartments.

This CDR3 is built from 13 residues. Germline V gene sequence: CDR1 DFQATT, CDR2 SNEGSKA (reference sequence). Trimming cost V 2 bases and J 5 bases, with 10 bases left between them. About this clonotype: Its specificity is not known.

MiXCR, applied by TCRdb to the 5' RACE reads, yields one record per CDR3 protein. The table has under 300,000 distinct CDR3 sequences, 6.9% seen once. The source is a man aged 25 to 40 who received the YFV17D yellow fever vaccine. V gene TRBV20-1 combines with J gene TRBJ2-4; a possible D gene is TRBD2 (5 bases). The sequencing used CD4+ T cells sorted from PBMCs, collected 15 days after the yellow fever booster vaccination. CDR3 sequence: CSARRQRENIQYF. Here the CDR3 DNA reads TGCAGTGCTAGAAGGCAGAGGGAAAACATTCAGTACTTC.